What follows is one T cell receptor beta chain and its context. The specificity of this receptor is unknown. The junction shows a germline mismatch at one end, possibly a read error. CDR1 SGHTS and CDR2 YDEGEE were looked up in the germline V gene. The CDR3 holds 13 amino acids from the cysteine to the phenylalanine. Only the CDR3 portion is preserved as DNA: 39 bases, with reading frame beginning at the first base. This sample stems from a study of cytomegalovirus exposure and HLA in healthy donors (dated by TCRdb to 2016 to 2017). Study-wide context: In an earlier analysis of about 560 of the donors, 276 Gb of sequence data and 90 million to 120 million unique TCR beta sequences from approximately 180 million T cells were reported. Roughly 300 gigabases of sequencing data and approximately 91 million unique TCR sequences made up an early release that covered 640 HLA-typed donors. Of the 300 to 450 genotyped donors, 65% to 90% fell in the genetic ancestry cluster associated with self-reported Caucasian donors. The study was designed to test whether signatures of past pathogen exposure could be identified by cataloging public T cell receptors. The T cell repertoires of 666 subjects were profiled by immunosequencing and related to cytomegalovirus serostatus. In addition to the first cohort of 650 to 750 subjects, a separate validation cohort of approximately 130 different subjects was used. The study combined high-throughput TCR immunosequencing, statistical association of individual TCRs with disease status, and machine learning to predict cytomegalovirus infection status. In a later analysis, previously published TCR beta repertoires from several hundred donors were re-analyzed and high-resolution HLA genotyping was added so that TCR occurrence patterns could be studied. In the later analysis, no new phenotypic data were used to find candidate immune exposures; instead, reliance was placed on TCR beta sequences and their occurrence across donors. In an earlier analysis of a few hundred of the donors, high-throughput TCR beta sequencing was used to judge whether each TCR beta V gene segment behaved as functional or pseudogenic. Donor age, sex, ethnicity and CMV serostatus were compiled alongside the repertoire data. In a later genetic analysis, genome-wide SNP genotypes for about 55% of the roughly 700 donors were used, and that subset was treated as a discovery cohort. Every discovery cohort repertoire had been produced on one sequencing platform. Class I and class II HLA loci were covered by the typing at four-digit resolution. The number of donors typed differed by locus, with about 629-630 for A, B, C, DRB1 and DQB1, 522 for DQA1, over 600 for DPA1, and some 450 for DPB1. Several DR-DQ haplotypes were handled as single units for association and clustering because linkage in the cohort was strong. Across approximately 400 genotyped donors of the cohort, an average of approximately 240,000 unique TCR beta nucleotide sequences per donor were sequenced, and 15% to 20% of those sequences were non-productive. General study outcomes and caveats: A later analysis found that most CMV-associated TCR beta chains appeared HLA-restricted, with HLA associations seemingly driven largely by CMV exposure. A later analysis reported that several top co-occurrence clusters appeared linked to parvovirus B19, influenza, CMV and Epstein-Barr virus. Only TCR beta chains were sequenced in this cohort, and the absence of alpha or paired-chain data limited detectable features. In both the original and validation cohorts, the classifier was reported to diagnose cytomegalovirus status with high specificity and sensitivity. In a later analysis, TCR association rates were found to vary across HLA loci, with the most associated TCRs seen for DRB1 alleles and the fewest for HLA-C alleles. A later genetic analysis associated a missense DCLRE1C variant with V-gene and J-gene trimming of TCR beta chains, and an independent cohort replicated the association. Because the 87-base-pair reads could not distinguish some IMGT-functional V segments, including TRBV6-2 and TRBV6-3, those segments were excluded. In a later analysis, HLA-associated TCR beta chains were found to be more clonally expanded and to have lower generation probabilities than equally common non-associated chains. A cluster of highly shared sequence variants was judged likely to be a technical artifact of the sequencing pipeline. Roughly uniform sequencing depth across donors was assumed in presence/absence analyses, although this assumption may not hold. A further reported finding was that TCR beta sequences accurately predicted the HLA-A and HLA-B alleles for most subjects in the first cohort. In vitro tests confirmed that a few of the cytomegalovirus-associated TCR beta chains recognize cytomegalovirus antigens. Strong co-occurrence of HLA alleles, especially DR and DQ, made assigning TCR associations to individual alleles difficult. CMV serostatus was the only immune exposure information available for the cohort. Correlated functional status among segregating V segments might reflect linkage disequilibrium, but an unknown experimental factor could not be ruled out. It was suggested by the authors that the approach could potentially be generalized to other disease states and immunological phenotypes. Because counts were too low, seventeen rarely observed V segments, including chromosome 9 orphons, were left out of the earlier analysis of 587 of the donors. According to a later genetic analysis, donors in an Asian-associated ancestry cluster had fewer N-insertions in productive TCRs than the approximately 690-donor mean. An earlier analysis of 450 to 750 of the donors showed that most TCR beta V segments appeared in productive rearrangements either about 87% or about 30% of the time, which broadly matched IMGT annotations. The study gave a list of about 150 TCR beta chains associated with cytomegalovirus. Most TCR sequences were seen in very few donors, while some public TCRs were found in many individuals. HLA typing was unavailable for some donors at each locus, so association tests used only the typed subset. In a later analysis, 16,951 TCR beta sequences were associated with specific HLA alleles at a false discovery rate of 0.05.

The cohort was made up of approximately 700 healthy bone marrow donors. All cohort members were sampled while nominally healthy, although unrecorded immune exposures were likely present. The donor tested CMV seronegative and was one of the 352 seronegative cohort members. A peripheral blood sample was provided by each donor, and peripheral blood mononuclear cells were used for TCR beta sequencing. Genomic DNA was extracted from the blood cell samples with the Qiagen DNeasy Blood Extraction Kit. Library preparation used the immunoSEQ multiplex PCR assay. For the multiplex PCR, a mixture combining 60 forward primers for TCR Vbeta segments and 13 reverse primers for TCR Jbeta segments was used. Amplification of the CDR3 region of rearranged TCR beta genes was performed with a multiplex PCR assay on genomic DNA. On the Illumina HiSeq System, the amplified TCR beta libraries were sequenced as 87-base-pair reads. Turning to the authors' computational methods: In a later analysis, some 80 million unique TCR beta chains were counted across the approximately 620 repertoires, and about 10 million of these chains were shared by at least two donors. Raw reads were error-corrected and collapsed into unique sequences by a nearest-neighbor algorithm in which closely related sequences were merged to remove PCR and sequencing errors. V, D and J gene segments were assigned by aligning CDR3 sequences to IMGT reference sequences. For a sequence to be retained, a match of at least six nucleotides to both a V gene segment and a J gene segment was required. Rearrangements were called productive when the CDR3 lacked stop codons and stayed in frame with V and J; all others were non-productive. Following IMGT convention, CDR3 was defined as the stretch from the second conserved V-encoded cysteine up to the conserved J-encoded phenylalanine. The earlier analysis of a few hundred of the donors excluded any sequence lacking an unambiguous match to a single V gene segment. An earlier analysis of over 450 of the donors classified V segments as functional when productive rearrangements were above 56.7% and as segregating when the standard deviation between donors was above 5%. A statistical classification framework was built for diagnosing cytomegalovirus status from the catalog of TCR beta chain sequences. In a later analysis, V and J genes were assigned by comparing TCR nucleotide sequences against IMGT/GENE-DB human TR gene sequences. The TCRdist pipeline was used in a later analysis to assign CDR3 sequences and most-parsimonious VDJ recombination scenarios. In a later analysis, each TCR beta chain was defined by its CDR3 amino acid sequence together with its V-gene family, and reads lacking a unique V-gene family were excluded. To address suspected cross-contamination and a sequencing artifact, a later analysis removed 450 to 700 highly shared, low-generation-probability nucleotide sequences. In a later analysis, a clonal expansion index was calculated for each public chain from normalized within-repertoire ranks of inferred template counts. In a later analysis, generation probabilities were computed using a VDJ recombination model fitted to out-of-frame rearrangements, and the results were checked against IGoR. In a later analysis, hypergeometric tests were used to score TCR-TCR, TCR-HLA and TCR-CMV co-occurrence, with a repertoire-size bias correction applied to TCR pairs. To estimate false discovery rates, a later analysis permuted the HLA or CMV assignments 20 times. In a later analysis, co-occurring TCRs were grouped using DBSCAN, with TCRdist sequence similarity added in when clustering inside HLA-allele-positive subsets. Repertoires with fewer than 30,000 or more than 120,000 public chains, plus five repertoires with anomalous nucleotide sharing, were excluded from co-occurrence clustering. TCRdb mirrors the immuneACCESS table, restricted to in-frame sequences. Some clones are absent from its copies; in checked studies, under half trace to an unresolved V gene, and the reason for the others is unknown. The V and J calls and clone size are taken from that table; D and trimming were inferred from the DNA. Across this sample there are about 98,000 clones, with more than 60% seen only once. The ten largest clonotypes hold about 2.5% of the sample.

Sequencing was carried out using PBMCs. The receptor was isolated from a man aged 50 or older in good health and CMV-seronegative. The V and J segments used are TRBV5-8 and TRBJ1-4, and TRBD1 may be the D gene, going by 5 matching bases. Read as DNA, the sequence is TGTGCCAGCAGCCGACTACGGGGGGAAAAACTGCTTTTT. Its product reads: CASSRLRGEKLLF.